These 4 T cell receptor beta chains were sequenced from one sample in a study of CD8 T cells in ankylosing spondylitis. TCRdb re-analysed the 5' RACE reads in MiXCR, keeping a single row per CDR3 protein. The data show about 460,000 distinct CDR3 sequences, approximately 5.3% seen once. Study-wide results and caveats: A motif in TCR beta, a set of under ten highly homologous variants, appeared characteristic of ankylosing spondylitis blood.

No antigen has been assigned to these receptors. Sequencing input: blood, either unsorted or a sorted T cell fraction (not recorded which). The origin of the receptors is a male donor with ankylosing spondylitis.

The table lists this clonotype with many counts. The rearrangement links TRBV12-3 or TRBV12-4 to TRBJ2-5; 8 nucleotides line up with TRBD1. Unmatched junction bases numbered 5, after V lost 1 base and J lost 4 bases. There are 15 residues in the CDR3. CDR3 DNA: TGTGCCAGCAGTTTAGGTCAGGGGGCCGGAGAGACCCAGTACTTC. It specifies CASSLGQGAGETQYF.

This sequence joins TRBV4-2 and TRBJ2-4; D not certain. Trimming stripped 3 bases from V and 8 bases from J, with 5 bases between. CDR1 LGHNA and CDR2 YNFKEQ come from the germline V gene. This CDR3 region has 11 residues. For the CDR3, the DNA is TGTGCCAGCAGCCAGTTCGACATTCAGTACTTC. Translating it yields CASSQFDIQYF.

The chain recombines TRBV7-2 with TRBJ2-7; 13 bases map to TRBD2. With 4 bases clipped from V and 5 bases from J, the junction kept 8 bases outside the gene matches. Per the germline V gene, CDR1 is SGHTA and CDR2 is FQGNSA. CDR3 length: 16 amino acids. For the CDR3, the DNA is TGTGCCAGCAGCTATCGACTAGCGGGAGGCCCCCACGAGCAGTACTTC. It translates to CASSYRLAGGPHEQYF.

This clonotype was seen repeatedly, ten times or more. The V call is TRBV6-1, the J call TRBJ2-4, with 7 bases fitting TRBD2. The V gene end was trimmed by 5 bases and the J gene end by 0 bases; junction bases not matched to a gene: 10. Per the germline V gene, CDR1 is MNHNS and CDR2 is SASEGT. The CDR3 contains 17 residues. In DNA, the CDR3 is TGTGCCAGCAGTCCGCCTCTGGGGGGGTTAGCCAAAAACATTCAGTACTTC. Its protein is CASSPPLGGLAKNIQYF.